These 25 T cell receptor beta chains originate from one sample sequenced in a study of beta chain features in type 1 diabetes. General study points: There was a moderate but significant shortening of TCRB CDR3s in all four CD4+ subsets of Type 1 diabetes patients.

These receptors are not linked to any known antigen. Every bit of the isolated RNA underwent reverse transcription, so sequencing read expressed TCRB transcripts. TCRdb's table, derived via immunoSEQ multiplex PCR, lists solely in-frame clones and lacks some. The data contain hundreds of thousands of clones, 11% to 15% of them singletons. Sequenced sample: naive CD4+ T cells from blood. The receptors shown here come from a man younger than 30 with type 1 diabetes.

The V call is TRBV28, the J call TRBJ2-5; a weak D match, TRBD1 (6 bases). From germline, CDR1 is MDHEN and CDR2 SYDVKM. The CDR3 covers 15 residues. Trimming pared 5 bases from V and 3 bases from J, leaving 16 bases between. This CDR3 reads CASSPRGAGEETQYF. CDR3 DNA: TGTGCCAGCAGTCCGAGGGGCGCAGGGGAAGAGACCCAGTACTTC.

The chain employs TRBV30 and TRBJ2-1; D might be TRBD1 or TRBD2, each matching 5 bases. The CDR3 loop spans 16 amino acids. Germline-derived CDR1 and CDR2 are GTSNPN and SVGIG (reference sequence). V gave up 0 bases and J gave up 7 bases, with 19 bases separating them. The CDR3 loop reads CAWSVQARWERNEQFF. In DNA form, the CDR3 reads TGTGCCTGGAGTGTACAGGCTAGGTGGGAGAGGAATGAGCAGTTCTTC.

This clone was recorded a few times. The chain recombines TRBV28 with TRBJ2-5; 10 bases match TRBD1. CDR3 size: 13 residues. Germline V gene sequence: CDR1 MDHEN, CDR2 SYDVKM. Unmatched junction bases numbered 5, after V lost 7 bases and J lost 6 bases. CDR3 coding DNA: TGTGCCAGCAACCGGGACAGGGGAAAGACCCAGTACTTC. As protein: CASNRDRGKTQYF.

This clone was counted only a few times. This rearrangement joins TRBV6-4 to TRBJ2-3, with TRBD2 matching 8 bases. This CDR3 comprises 13 residues. V dropped 6 bases and J dropped 5; count of bases not matched to a gene: 4. CDR1 and CDR2 from the germline V gene are MRHNA and SNTAGT. As DNA, the CDR3 is TGTGCCAGCAGCGGGGGGGCCGAAGATACGCAGTATTTT. As protein: CASSGGAEDTQYF.

The rearrangement joins TRBV28 to TRBJ1-2; 7 positions agree with TRBD1. Unmatched junction bases numbered 10, after V lost 7 bases and J lost 2 bases. Germline CDR1 is MDHEN and CDR2 is SYDVKM. The CDR3 sequence is 15 residues long. CDR3 residues: CASTSGQGGNYGYTF. CDR3 bases: TGTGCCAGCACCTCCGGCCAGGGGGGGAACTATGGCTACACCTTC.

The rearrangement links TRBV30 to TRBJ2-1; D not certain. The germline V gene encodes CDR1 GTSNPN and CDR2 SVGIG (reference sequence). Trimming left V 2 bases short and J 8 bases short, with 10 bases between. The CDR3 is 12 amino acids. CDR3: CAWSLSIHEQFF. DNA for the CDR3: TGTGCCTGGAGTCTGAGTATCCATGAGCAGTTCTTC.

The chain recombines TRBV6-5 with TRBJ2-1, with TRBD2 matching over 7 bases. CDR1 and CDR2 (germline): MNHEY, SVGAGI. V was clipped by 2 bases and J by 6 bases; unmatched bases: 7. CDR3 size: 15 residues. CDR3 nucleotide sequence: TGTGCCAGCAGTTACCAGCTAGCGGTACCCAATGAGCAGTTCTTC. Protein product: CASSYQLAVPNEQFF.

There are a few counts of this clone. V is TRBV5-8 and J is TRBJ2-5; TRBD1 matches at 7 bases. There are 15 residues in the CDR3. V shed 4 bases, J shed 1 base, and the junction held 7 bases outside the gene matches. CDR1 is SGHTS, CDR2 YDEGEE, per germline. DNA for the CDR3: TGTGCCAGCAGCCAGGGGGAGCGGACCCAAGAGACCCAGTACTTC. Amino acids: CASSQGERTQETQYF.

The chain is built from TRBV5-4 and TRBJ1-1, with 8 positions matching TRBD1. In germline, CDR1 is SGHNT, CDR2 YYREEE (reference sequence). After removal of 6 bases from V and 2 bases from J, the junction contained 12 bases not matched to a gene. This CDR3 comprises 16 residues. CDR3 sequence (DNA): TGTGCCAGCAAGGCCCCGGGCGGGACAGGAAACACTGAAGCTTTCTTT. Translated, it gives CASKAPGGTGNTEAFF. The entire variable domain, with the rest obtained from reference TRBV5-4 and TRBJ1-1, is as follows: ETGVTQSPTHLIKTRGQQVTLRCSSQSGHNTVSWYQQALGQGPQFIFQYYREEENGRGNFPPRFSGLQFPNYSSELNVNALELDDSALYLCASKAPGGTGNTEAFFGQGTRLTVV.

This clone occurred a few times. The rearrangement uses TRBV28 and TRBJ2-7; D unclear. The CDR3 spans 15 residues. The germline CDR1 and CDR2 sequences are MDHEN and SYDVKM. The germline V and J ends were trimmed by 7 bases and 6 bases, with 22 bases remaining between them. For the CDR3, the DNA is TGTGCCAGCACCCCCCTCGGCAGAGCTCCTGGCGAGCAGTACTTC. This translates into CASTPLGRAPGEQYF.

The chain combines TRBV27 with TRBJ2-7; the D is unclear. CDR3 size: 15 residues. Trimming removed 6 bases at V and 1 base at J, with 16 bases between. In germline, CDR1 is MNHEY, CDR2 SMNVEV (reference sequence). CDR3 DNA sequence: TGTGCCAGCAGATACGGTCCGAGTACGTCCTACGAGCAGTACTTC. Protein: CASRYGPSTSYEQYF.

This clone was observed a handful of times. The gene calls are TRBV7-9 and TRBJ2-1, with D unresolved. This CDR3 is 13 amino acids long. CDR1 is SEHNR and CDR2 is FQNEAQ in the germline V gene (reference sequence). V lost 2 bases, J lost 5 bases, and 7 bases lay in between. CDR3 sequence (DNA): TGTGCCAGCAGCTTAAGTACAAACAATGAGCAGTTCTTC. Amino acid sequence: CASSLSTNNEQFF.

This clone was detected a few times. A read error may be the cause here, since a much bigger clone is one base away. The V and J genes are TRBV11-2 and TRBJ2-1; D not resolved. The V gene lost 2 bases and the J gene lost 6 bases, with 2 bases spanning the gap. CDR3 size: 11 residues. Germline V gives CDR1 SGHAT, CDR2 FQNNGV. The CDR3 loop reads CASSLFNEQFF. The CDR3 DNA reads TGTGCCAGCAGCTTATTCAATGAGCAGTTCTTC.

With regard to this clone: Other DNA sequences of this sample code for an identical CDR3. The rearrangement links TRBV20-1 to TRBJ2-5; D ambiguous. Germline V CDR1 and CDR2: DFQATT, SNEGSKA (reference sequence). Deletions cut 6 bases from V and 2 bases from J, with 7 bases between. The CDR3 is 11 residues long. DNA for the CDR3: TGCAGTGCCAGCAGGCAAGAGACCCAGTACTTC. The encoded protein is CSASRQETQYF.

The V call is TRBV9, the J call TRBJ2-3, with TRBD2 matching over 10 bases. V trimming: 0 bases; J trimming: 5 bases; junction bases outside the gene matches: 6. Germline loops: CDR1 SGDLS, CDR2 YYNGEE. The CDR3 runs to 16 residues. The DNA of the CDR3 is TGTGCCAGCAGCGTAGCTAGCGGGAGTACTATAGATACGCAGTATTTT. It encodes CASSVASGSTIDTQYF. The whole variable domain, remainder taken from reference TRBV9 and TRBJ2-3, is DSGVTQTPKHLITATGQRVTLRCSPRSGDLSVYWYQQSLDQGLQFLIQYYNGEERAKGNILERFSAQQFPDLHSELNLSSLELGDSALYFCASSVASGSTIDTQYFGPGTRLTVL.

This clone has a handful of counts. Additional DNA sequences in this sample encode the identical CDR3. The CDR3 DNA reads as TGTGCCAGCAGCGTGAGGGGAACGAACACCGGGGAGCTGTTTTTT. Translating gives CASSVRGTNTGELFF. The chain couples TRBV9 to TRBJ2-2; D possibly matches TRBD1 or TRBD2 (5 bases each). CDR1 and CDR2 (germline): SGDLS, YYNGEE. This CDR3 has 15 residues. The V end lost 2 bases, the J end lost 0 bases, and 8 bases lay between the germline ends.

There are a few counts of this clone. J is TRBJ1-1 and V is TRBV29-1, with 9 bases fitting TRBD1. The V gene's germline CDR1 is SQVTM and CDR2 ANQGSEA. J gave up 0 bases and V 7 bases, and 6 bases lay outside the gene matches. This CDR3 region has 14 residues. Here the CDR3 reads CSGGQGYMNTEAFF. CDR3 bases: TGCAGCGGAGGACAGGGGTACATGAACACTGAAGCTTTCTTT.

CDR3: CASSMSGREADTQYF. CDR3 in DNA: TGTGCCAGTAGTATGAGCGGGAGGGAAGCAGATACGCAGTATTTT. The chain uses TRBV19 and TRBJ2-3, with 10 bases fitting TRBD2. The length of the CDR3 is 15 residues. CDR1 and CDR2 from the germline V gene are LNHDA and SQIVND (reference sequence). J lost 4 bases, V lost 3 bases, and 4 bases had no gene match.

This clone turned up a few times. The chain uses TRBV28 and TRBJ1-1; the match to TRBD1 covers 7 bases. CDR3 length equals 13 residues. With 6 bases clipped from V and 6 bases from J, the junction kept 7 bases outside the gene matches. Germline V gene sequence: CDR1 MDHEN, CDR2 SYDVKM. CDR3 protein: CASRRSGTAEAFF. The CDR3, as DNA: TGTGCCAGCAGACGAAGCGGGACAGCTGAAGCTTTCTTT. Filled out from reference TRBV28 and TRBJ1-1, the complete variable domain reads DVKVTQSSRYLVKRTGEKVFLECVQDMDHENMFWYRQDPGLGLRLIYFSYDVKMKEKGDIPEGYSVSREKKERFSLILESASTNQTSMYLCASRRSGTAEAFFGQGTRLTVV.

Here the CDR3 reads CASSPREGLEGYTF. As DNA, the CDR3 is TGTGCCAGCTCACCACGAGAGGGATTAGAGGGCTACACCTTC. V usage is TRBV18 and J usage is TRBJ1-2, with D hard to call. The CDR3 totals 14 residues. The V gene's germline CDR1 is KGHSH and CDR2 LQKENI. Deletions cut 1 base from V and 8 bases from J, with 14 bases between.

This clone has just a few counts. This chain uses TRBV5-1 with TRBJ2-1; D might be TRBD1 or TRBD2, each matching 5 bases. Trimming left V 0 bases short and J 8 bases short, with 12 bases between. Germline assignment: CDR1 SGHRS and CDR2 YFSETQ. The CDR3 extends over 14 amino acids. Here the CDR3 DNA reads TGCGCCAGCAGCTTGGAGGGGAGTAGGTATGAGCAGTTCTTC. Translated, it gives CASSLEGSRYEQFF.

The V call is TRBV15, the J call TRBJ2-3; possibly TRBD1 for D (5 bases). The V gene's germline CDR1 is LNHNV and CDR2 YYDKDF (reference sequence). This CDR3 has 15 residues. V lost 1 base to trimming and J lost 5 bases, with 13 bases between them. CDR3: CATSRGTPNEDTQYF. The CDR3 bases are TGTGCCACCAGCAGAGGGACACCAAATGAAGATACGCAGTATTTT.

The table lists this clone with a few counts. The chain links TRBV27 to TRBJ2-5; 9 bases are shared with TRBD1. Unmatched junction bases numbered 14, after V lost 6 bases and J lost 9 bases. CDR3 length: 15 amino acids. Looked up from germline, CDR1 is MNHEY and CDR2 is SMNVEV (reference sequence). The CDR3 here is CASRQPGQGQRAQYF. DNA of the CDR3: TGTGCCAGCAGACAACCGGGACAGGGTCAGAGGGCCCAGTACTTC.

This clone has just a few counts. The J gene is TRBJ1-1, the V gene TRBV29-1; D is unclear. CDR3 size: 14 residues. Trimming left V 3 bases short and J 0 bases short, with 11 bases between. CDR1 is SQVTM, CDR2 ANQGSEA, per germline. The CDR3 DNA reads as TGCAGCGTTGATAGAACAGTAATGAACACTGAAGCTTTCTTT. This codes for CSVDRTVMNTEAFF.

This clone was seen more than once but under ten times. The chain links TRBV2 to TRBJ2-3; TRBD2 is a possible D gene (6 bases). With 11 bases removed from V and 1 base from J, the gap between germline ends came to 16 bases. CDR3 size: 14 residues. In germline, CDR1 is SNHLY, CDR2 FYNNEI. The CDR3 loop reads CAGTRDTGTDTQYF. The CDR3 nucleotides are TGTGCCGGGACTCGGGATACCGGCACAGATACGCAGTATTTT.